A selection of T cell receptor beta chains follows, all from one sample in a study of T cell repertoires in cytomegalovirus infection. TCRdb re-derived calls from the reads in MiXCR, one entry per CDR3 protein. The sample records about 68,000 distinct CDR3 sequences, approximately 24% being singletons. Antigens of these TCRs are unknown. Material: PBMCs, sequenced either directly or after in vitro stimulation (not recorded which). These receptors were obtained from a human donor in good health (CMV status not recorded). Some clones in this sample may be carry-over from other donors' samples. Each CDR3 is given with its conserved first and last residue. A D gene is named only where the DNA matches it firmly. Clone size appears in some rows only: once, few, many, or a class for an expanded clone.

TRBV7-6,TRBJ2-1,.,.,CASSPVGLGSYNEQFF,TGTGCCAGCAGCCCCGTGGGCCTGGGCTCCTACAATGAGCAGTTCTTC
TRBV4-1,TRBJ2-2,.,.,CASSPLDAIAGNTGELFF,TGCGCCAGCAGCCCCCTGGACGCTATAGCCGGTAACACCGGGGAGCTGTTTTTT
TRBV10-1,TRBJ1-1,.,few,CASSPRSDTEAFF,TGCGCCAGCAGTCCCAGGTCGGACACTGAAGCTTTCTTT
TRBV27,TRBJ2-1,TRBD2,many,CASSGRLAGGVNEQFF,TGTGCCAGCAGTGGGAGACTAGCGGGAGGGGTTAATGAGCAGTTCTTC
TRBV24-1,TRBJ2-1,TRBD2,.,CATSGLAGHNEQFF,TGTGCCACCAGTGGTCTAGCGGGACACAATGAGCAGTTCTTC
TRBV7-2,TRBJ2-3,.,few,CASSPRLFTQYF,TGTGCCAGCAGCCCCCGACTCTTTACGCAGTATTTT
TRBV12-3/TRBV12-4,TRBJ2-1,.,few,CASSSGGFHNEQFF,TGTGCCAGCAGTTCCGGGGGTTTCCACAATGAGCAGTTCTTC
TRBV4-1,TRBJ1-2,TRBD1,.,CASSQGPATGEKGYTF,TGCGCCAGCAGCCAAGGCCCGGCGACAGGGGAGAAAGGCTACACCTTC
TRBV12-3/TRBV12-4,TRBJ2-2,.,many,CASSLAPLAIHTGELFF,TGTGCCAGCAGTTTAGCACCGCTAGCGATCCACACCGGGGAGCTGTTTTTT
TRBV7-2,TRBJ2-1,.,many,CASSSYSGAYEQFF,TGTGCCAGCAGCTCCTATTCGGGAGCCTATGAGCAGTTCTTC
TRBV7-2,TRBJ1-1,TRBD1,few,CASSRQGGTEAFF,TGTGCCAGCAGCAGACAGGGAGGAACTGAAGCTTTCTTT
TRBV6-1,TRBJ2-1,.,.,CATSYSSYNEQFF,TGTGCCACAAGCTACAGCTCCTACAATGAGCAGTTCTTC
TRBV12-5,TRBJ2-1,.,few,CASGLGPLADLMNEQFF,TGTGCTAGTGGTTTGGGCCCCCTAGCTGACTTAATGAATGAGCAGTTCTTC
TRBV4-3,TRBJ2-1,TRBD2,.,CASSPTSGRFNEQFF,TGCGCCAGCAGCCCCACTAGCGGGAGATTCAATGAGCAGTTCTTC
TRBV19,TRBJ1-5,.,few,CASSIRQGLGQPQHF,TGTGCCAGTAGTATCCGTCAGGGCTTGGGTCAGCCCCAGCATTTT
TRBV20-1,TRBJ2-3,.,few,CSAPTTRAGTQYF,TGCAGTGCCCCGACCACACGGGCTGGTACGCAGTATTTT
TRBV2,TRBJ1-5,TRBD1,few,CASSGTGEQPQHF,TGTGCCAGCAGTGGGACAGGGGAACAGCCCCAGCATTTT
TRBV7-2,TRBJ2-4,TRBD2,many,CASSFLAGGVAKNIQYF,TGTGCCAGCAGCTTTCTAGCGGGAGGGGTAGCCAAAAACATTCAGTACTTC
TRBV6-2/TRBV6-3,TRBJ2-1,.,many,CASSYVGLAINSNEQFF,TGTGCCAGCAGTTACGTGGGTCTGGCAATTAATTCGAATGAGCAGTTCTTC
TRBV7-2,TRBJ2-5,.,.,CASSLWQGAETQYF,TGTGCCAGCAGCTTGTGGCAGGGCGCAGAGACCCAGTACTTC
TRBV12-3/TRBV12-4,TRBJ1-1,.,.,CASSPTGVNTEAFF,TGTGCCAGCAGTCCGACGGGGGTTAACACTGAAGCTTTCTTT
TRBV7-2,TRBJ2-5,TRBD2,many,CASSQRLAVETQYF,TGTGCCAGCAGCCAACGACTAGCGGTAGAGACCCAGTACTTC
TRBV7-7,TRBJ1-5,.,few,CASSPVRGAQSEPQHF,TGTGCTAGCAGCCCGGTGCGGGGGGCGCAGTCTGAGCCCCAGCATTTT
TRBV7-2,TRBJ2-1,.,many,CASSALAAHNEQFF,TGTGCCAGCAGCGCCCTGGCCGCCCACAATGAGCAGTTCTTC
TRBV28,TRBJ2-5,.,.,CASSSWETQYF,TGTGCCAGCAGCTCATGGGAGACCCAGTACTTC
TRBV19,TRBJ2-1,.,few,CASSIERVPNNEQFF,TGTGCCAGTAGTATAGAAAGGGTCCCTAACAATGAGCAGTTCTTC
TRBV28,TRBJ1-1,.,.,CASSLDWGRGTEAFF,TGTGCCAGCAGTTTAGATTGGGGGAGGGGCACTGAAGCTTTCTTT
TRBV25-1,TRBJ1-5,.,few,CASSESVTGNQPQHF,TGTGCCAGCAGTGAAAGTGTAACAGGGAATCAGCCCCAGCATTTT
TRBV29-1,TRBJ1-3,TRBD1,.,CSVSGQQIGNTIYF,TGCAGCGTTTCGGGACAGCAAATTGGAAACACCATATATTTT
TRBV6-2/TRBV6-3,TRBJ1-2,.,few,CASRPPPDYGYTF,TGTGCCAGCAGACCCCCACCGGACTATGGCTACACCTTC
TRBV7-2,TRBJ2-7,TRBD1,many,CASSLASGQTYEQYF,TGTGCCAGCAGCTTAGCATCGGGACAGACCTACGAGCAGTACTTC
TRBV20-1,TRBJ1-4,.,.,CSASMSGFNEKLFF,TGCAGTGCTAGCATGTCAGGGTTTAATGAAAAACTGTTTTTT
TRBV7-8,TRBJ2-7,.,.,CASSRGGLEQYF,TGTGCCAGCAGCCGAGGGGGACTCGAGCAGTACTTC
TRBV2,TRBJ2-1,.,.,CASSEIGYNEQFF,TGTGCCAGCAGTGAAATAGGCTACAATGAGCAGTTCTTC
TRBV11-2,TRBJ2-1,TRBD2,.,CASRTLRPGLAGGISYNEQFF,TGTGCCAGCAGGACCCTTCGACCGGGACTAGCGGGAGGAATCTCCTACAATGAGCAGTTCTTC
TRBV7-8,TRBJ2-3,.,few,CASSLANVPSDTQYF,TGTGCCAGCAGCTTAGCTAATGTCCCCTCAGATACGCAGTATTTT
TRBV5-1,TRBJ2-1,TRBD2,.,CASSSYSGMDNEQFF,TGCGCCAGCAGCTCCTATAGCGGGATGGACAATGAGCAGTTCTTC
TRBV28,TRBJ2-6,TRBD2,few,CASSLSGSGSSGANVLTF,TGTGCCAGCAGTTTATCGGGTAGCGGGAGCTCTGGGGCCAACGTCCTGACTTTC
TRBV4-1,TRBJ1-4,.,.,CASGQGGSHATNEKLFF,TGCGCCAGCGGCCAAGGAGGCAGCCACGCAACTAATGAAAAACTGTTTTTT
TRBV7-2,TRBJ2-1,TRBD2,.,CASSSYSGIQFF,TGTGCCAGCAGCTCCTATAGCGGGATTCAGTTCTTC